Listed here are 19 T cell receptor beta chains from one sample, sequenced in a study of vaccination effects on CD4 cells after COVID-19. Assay used: immunoSEQ multiplex PCR; TCRdb lists only in-frame clones, some missing. The table lists roughly 67,000 clones, 78% of them singletons. These receptors are not linked to any known antigen. CD4+ T cells specific for antigen were expanded with viral peptide pools by the ViraFEST assay before sequencing. Following 10 days of culture, CD4+ T cells were isolated. Each vaccine recipient was nucleocapsid antibody negative and had no prior SARS-CoV-2 infection. The sample consisted of CD4+ T cells from PBMCs cultured with SARS-CoV-2 spike peptides, taken before COVID-19 vaccination. The receptor source for this set is a human donor who received a COVID-19 vaccine.

This rearrangement joins TRBV5-1 to TRBJ2-3; 10 positions match TRBD2. The germline V gene has CDR1 SGHRS and CDR2 YFSETQ. With 0 bases clipped from V and 3 bases from J, the junction kept 1 base outside the gene matches. The CDR3 spans 15 residues. In nucleotides, the CDR3 is TGCGCCAGCAGCTTGGCTAGCGGGGGAACAGATACGCAGTATTTT. Amino acids: CASSLASGGTDTQYF.

The gene calls are TRBV6-5 and TRBJ2-3; D is unclear. The CDR3 is 15 amino acids. Germline-derived CDR1 and CDR2 are MNHEY and SVGAGI. Trimming cost V 1 base and J 2 bases, with 10 bases left between them. The CDR3 sequence is CASSYFRFPTDTQYF. In nucleotides, the CDR3 is TGTGCCAGCAGTTACTTTAGGTTCCCCACAGATACGCAGTATTTT.

The genes are TRBV4-3 and TRBJ2-5; 7 nucleotides match TRBD2. The V and J ends lost 1 base and 4 bases, in that order; junction bases with no gene match: 6. Germline assignment: CDR1 LGHNA and CDR2 YSLEER. The CDR3 sequence is 15 residues long. CDR3: CASSQAGASGETQYF. The DNA of the CDR3 is TGCGCCAGCAGCCAAGCCGGAGCTAGCGGAGAGACCCAGTACTTC.

The chain uses TRBV2 and TRBJ2-7; TRBD1 agrees at 11 bases. Unmatched junction bases numbered 12, after V lost 6 bases and J lost 11 bases. Germline-derived CDR1 and CDR2 are SNHLY and FYNNEI. The CDR3 extends over 14 amino acids. In nucleotides, the CDR3 is TGTGCCAGCAGCCGAATGGAGGGACAGGGGGACAAGTACGTC. Protein sequence: CASSRMEGQGDKYV.

The chain uses TRBV3-1 (or the pseudogene TRBV3-2) and TRBJ2-5; weak D call: TRBD2 (6 bases). This CDR3 has 16 residues. V dropped 5 bases and J dropped 5 bases, with 21 bases sitting between them. Germline V gene sequence: CDR1 LGHDT, CDR2 YNNKEL (reference sequence). CDR3 DNA sequence: TGTGCCAGCAGCGGGAGAGGGGCCGGCCTAGCGGAGACCCAGTACTTC. Residues: CASSGRGAGLAETQYF.

This chain joins TRBV5-1 and TRBJ1-1; weak D call: TRBD1 (6 bases). Trimming pared 1 base from V and 10 bases from J, leaving 17 bases between. Germline CDR1 SGHRS, CDR2 YFSETQ. The CDR3 totals 14 residues. The CDR3 DNA is TGCGCCAGCAGCTTGCCAACCGGGGGGGCAGGAGCTTTCTTT. The encoded protein is CASSLPTGGAGAFF.

This clone was picked up one time. The chain's CDR3 is CASSEIGFFYGYTF. The CDR3 coding sequence is TGTGCCAGCAGTGAAATCGGGTTCTTCTATGGCTACACCTTC. The chain joins TRBV6-1 to TRBJ1-2; D gene uncertain. This CDR3 region has 14 residues. V was pared by 2 bases and J by 4 bases, with 11 bases between. Germline V CDR1 and CDR2: MNHNS, SASEGT.

This chain joins TRBV28 and TRBJ2-1; TRBD1 agrees at 7 bases. Germline trimming cut 6 bases from V and 5 bases from J; bases unmatched to any gene: 10. The germline V gene has CDR1 MDHEN and CDR2 SYDVKM. CDR3 size: 15 residues. CDR3 nucleotides: TGTGCCAGCAGCAAGGCCGGGACAGTTAACAATGAGCAGTTCTTC. It translates to CASSKAGTVNNEQFF.

The chain is built from TRBV19 and TRBJ2-2, with 9 bases lining up with TRBD1. Looked up from germline, CDR1 is LNHDA and CDR2 is SQIVND (reference sequence). The CDR3 has 14 residues. With V trimmed by 10 bases and J by 5 bases, 8 bases remained unmatched. CDR3 in DNA: TGTGCCACCCAAGGACAGGGGCGAACCGGGGAGCTGTTTTTT. Translated: CATQGQGRTGELFF.

V and J are TRBV5-5 and TRBJ1-5, with TRBD1 identical over 8 bases. CDR3 size: 17 residues. In germline, CDR1 is SGHKS, CDR2 YYEKEE (reference sequence). With V trimmed by 4 bases and J by 5 bases, 14 bases remained unmatched. CDR3 residues: CASSRVIGQGTHQPQHF. As DNA, the CDR3 is TGTGCCAGCAGCCGGGTTATCGGACAGGGTACCCATCAGCCCCAGCATTTT.

This clone was seen more than once but under ten times. The rearrangement joins TRBV6-4 to TRBJ1-6; D gene uncertain. The germline gives CDR1 MRHNA, CDR2 SNTAGT. V lost 3 bases, J lost 6 bases, and 6 bases lay in between. This CDR3 region has 13 residues. The CDR3, as DNA: TGTGCCAGCAGTGATCGGATTAATTCACCCCTCCACTTT. It specifies CASSDRINSPLHF.

The chain recombines TRBV24-1 with TRBJ1-2, with 7 nucleotides matching TRBD1. Germline values: CDR1 KGHDR, CDR2 SFDVKD. Losses at the gene ends were 5 bases for V and 8 bases for J; bases not matched to a gene: 4. CDR3 length equals 12 residues. The CDR3: CATSAEGGGYTF. The CDR3 DNA follows: TGTGCCACCAGTGCCGAAGGGGGCGGCTACACCTTC.

This clone appeared a single time. The rearrangement joins TRBV2 to TRBJ1-2; the D is unclear. Germline assignment: CDR1 SNHLY and CDR2 FYNNEI. V gave up 6 bases and J gave up 5 bases, with 7 bases separating them. The CDR3 runs 11 residues. CDR3 region: CASSPEYGYTF. The CDR3 nucleotides read TGTGCCAGCAGCCCGGAATATGGCTACACCTTC. Full variable domain (remainder filled in from reference TRBV2 and TRBJ1-2): EPEVTQTPSHQVTQMGQEVILRCVPISNHLYFYWYRQILGQKVEFLVSFYNNEISEKSEIFDDQFSVERPDGSNFTLKIRSTKLEDSAMYFCASSPEYGYTFGSGTRLTVV.

The chain links TRBV7-8 to TRBJ1-1, with 7 bases lining up with TRBD1. This CDR3 is built from 13 residues. The germline CDR1 and CDR2 sequences are SGHVS and FQNEAQ. V was pared by 5 bases and J by 5 bases, with 5 bases of the junction left unmatched. The CDR3 coding sequence is TGTGCCAGCAGCAACCGACAGGGTACTGAAGCTTTCTTT. Amino acids: CASSNRQGTEAFF.

The chain combines TRBV12-3 or TRBV12-4 with TRBJ2-2, with TRBD2 matching over 11 bases. With V trimmed by 10 bases and J by 6 bases, 4 bases remained unmatched. This CDR3 region has 13 residues. The CDR3 DNA follows: TGTGCCACCCCGGGACTAGCGGCCGGGGAGCTGTTTTTT. Amino acid sequence: CATPGLAAGELFF.

On this clone: The junction differs from germline at one of its ends, possibly a read error. The chain joins TRBV7-3 to TRBJ1-6; possible D gene TRBD1, 5 bases. The CDR3 has 15 residues. The germline V gene encodes CDR1 SGHTA and CDR2 FQGTGA. The CDR3 nucleotides read TGTGCCAGCAGCATAACCGGGACTCTTGATTCACCCCTCCACTTT. This gives the protein CASSITGTLDSPLHF. The full variable domain, completed using reference TRBV7-3 and TRBJ1-6, is GAGVSQTPSNKVTEKGKYVELRCDPISGHTALYWYRQSLGQGPEFLIYFQGTGAADDSGLPNDRFFAVRPEGSVSTLKIQRTERGDSAVYLCASSITGTLDSPLHFGNGTRLTVT.

V gene TRBV2 combines with J gene TRBJ1-5, with D uncertain. This CDR3 is built from 13 residues. Germline CDR1 reads SNHLY; CDR2 reads FYNNEI. V dropped 7 bases and J dropped 6 bases, with 13 bases sitting between them. CDR3 DNA: TGTGCCAGCAACGGCGGGGTTGGTCAGCCCCAGCATTTT. Encoded protein: CASNGGVGQPQHF.

This chain links TRBV19 with TRBJ1-5; weak D call: TRBD1 (5 bases). V dropped 3 bases and J dropped 5 bases, with 8 bases sitting between them. There are 13 residues in the CDR3. CDR1 is LNHDA, CDR2 SQIVND, per germline (reference sequence). CDR3: CASSIDSDQPQHF. The DNA of the CDR3 is TGTGCCAGTAGTATCGACAGCGATCAGCCCCAGCATTTT. Complete variable domain (other parts from reference TRBV19 and TRBJ1-5): DGGITQSPKYLFRKEGQNVTLSCEQNLNHDAMYWYRQDPGQGLRLIYYSQIVNDFQKGDIAEGYSVSREKKESFPLTVTSAQKNPTAFYLCASSIDSDQPQHFGDGTRLSIL.

The rearrangement uses TRBV7-8 and TRBJ2-5; 16 positions match TRBD2. With V trimmed by 5 bases and J by 5 bases, 5 bases remained unmatched. The CDR3 sequence is 16 residues long. CDR1 and CDR2 from the germline V gene are SGHVS and FQNEAQ. The CDR3 DNA sequence: TGTGCCAGCAGCACGGGACTAGCGGGGGGGCTGGAGACCCAGTACTTC. Translated: CASSTGLAGGLETQYF. Looking up the rest from reference TRBV7-8 and TRBJ2-5 gives the full variable domain: GAGVSQSPRYKVAKRGQDVALRCDPISGHVSLFWYQQALGQGPEFLTYFQNEAQLDKSGLPSDRFFAERPEGSVSTLKIQRTQQEDSAVYLCASSTGLAGGLETQYFGPGTRLLVL.